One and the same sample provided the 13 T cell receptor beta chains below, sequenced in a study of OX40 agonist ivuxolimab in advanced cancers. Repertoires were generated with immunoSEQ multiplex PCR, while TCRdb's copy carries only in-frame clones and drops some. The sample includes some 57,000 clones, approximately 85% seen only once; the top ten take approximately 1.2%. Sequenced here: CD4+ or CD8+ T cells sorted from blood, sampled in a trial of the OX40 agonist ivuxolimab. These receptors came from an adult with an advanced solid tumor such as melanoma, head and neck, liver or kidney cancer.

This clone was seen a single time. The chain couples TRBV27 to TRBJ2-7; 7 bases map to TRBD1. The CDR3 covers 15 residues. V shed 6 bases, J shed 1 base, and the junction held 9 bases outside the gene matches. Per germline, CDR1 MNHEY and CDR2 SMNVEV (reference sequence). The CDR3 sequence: CASRKGTAESYEQYF. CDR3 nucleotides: TGTGCCAGCAGGAAGGGGACAGCAGAATCCTACGAGCAGTACTTC.

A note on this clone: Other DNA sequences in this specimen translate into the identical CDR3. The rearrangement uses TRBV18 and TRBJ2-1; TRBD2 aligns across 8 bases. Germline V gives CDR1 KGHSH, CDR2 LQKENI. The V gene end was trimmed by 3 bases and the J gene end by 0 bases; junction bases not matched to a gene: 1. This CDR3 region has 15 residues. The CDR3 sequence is CASSPAGGSYNEQFF. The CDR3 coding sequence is TGTGCCAGCTCACCTGCGGGGGGCTCCTACAATGAGCAGTTCTTC.

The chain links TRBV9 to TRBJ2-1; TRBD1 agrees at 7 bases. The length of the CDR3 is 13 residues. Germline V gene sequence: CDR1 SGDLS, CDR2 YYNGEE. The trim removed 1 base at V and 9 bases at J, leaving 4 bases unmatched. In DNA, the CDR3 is TGTGCCAGCAGCGTAACAGGGGATGTTGAGCAGTTCTTC. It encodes CASSVTGDVEQFF.

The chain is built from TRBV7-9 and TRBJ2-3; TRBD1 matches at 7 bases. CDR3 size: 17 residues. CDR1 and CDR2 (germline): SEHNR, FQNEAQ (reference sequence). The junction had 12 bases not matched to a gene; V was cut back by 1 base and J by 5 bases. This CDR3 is CASSLDLQGTGGDTQYF. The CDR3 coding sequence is TGTGCCAGCAGCTTAGACTTACAGGGGACGGGCGGAGATACGCAGTATTTT.

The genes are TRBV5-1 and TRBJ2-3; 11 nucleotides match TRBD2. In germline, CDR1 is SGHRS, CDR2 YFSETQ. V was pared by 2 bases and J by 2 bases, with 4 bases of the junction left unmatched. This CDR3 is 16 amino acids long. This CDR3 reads CASSFGTSGYTDTQYF. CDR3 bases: TGCGCCAGCAGCTTTGGGACTAGCGGATACACAGATACGCAGTATTTT.

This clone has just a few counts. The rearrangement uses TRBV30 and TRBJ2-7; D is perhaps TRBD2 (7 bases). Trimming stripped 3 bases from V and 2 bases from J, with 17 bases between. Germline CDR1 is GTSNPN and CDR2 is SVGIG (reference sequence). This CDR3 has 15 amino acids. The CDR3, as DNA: TGTGCCTGGAGGCGGGGGCGGGGGACCACCTACGAGCAGTACTTC. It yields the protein CAWRRGRGTTYEQYF.

The CDR3 spells CASSPQNTIYF. CDR3 coding DNA: TGTGCCAGCAGCCCCCAAAACACCATATATTTT. V is TRBV7-9 and J is TRBJ1-3; D is unclear. The length of the CDR3 is 11 residues. Germline CDR1 SEHNR, CDR2 FQNEAQ (reference sequence). V lost 5 bases to trimming and J lost 6 bases, with 5 bases between them.

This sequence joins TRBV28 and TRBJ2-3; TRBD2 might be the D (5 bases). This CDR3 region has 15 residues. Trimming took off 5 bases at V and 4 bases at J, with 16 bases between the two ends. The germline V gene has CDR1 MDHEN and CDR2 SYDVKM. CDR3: CASSVAGIPPDTQYF. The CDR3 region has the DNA TGTGCCAGCAGTGTAGCCGGGATACCCCCAGATACGCAGTATTTT.

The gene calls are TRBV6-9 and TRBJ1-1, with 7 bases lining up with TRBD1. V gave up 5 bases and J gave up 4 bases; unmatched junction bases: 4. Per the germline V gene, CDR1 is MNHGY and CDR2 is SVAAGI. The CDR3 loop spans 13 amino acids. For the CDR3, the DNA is TGTGCCAGCAGTGACGGACAGGTCACTGAAGCTTTCTTT. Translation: CASSDGQVTEAFF.

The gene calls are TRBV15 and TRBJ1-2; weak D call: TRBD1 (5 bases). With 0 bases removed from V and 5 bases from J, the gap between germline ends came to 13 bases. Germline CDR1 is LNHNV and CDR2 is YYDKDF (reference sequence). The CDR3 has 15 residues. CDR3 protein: CATSREIRVGYGYTF. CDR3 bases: TGTGCCACCAGCAGAGAGATCAGGGTTGGGTATGGCTACACCTTC. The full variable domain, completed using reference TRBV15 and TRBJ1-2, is DAMVIQNPRYQVTQFGKPVTLSCSQTLNHNVMYWYQQKSSQAPKLLFHYYDKDFNNEADTPDNFQSRRPNTSFCFLDIRSPGLGDTAMYLCATSREIRVGYGYTFGSGTRLTVV.

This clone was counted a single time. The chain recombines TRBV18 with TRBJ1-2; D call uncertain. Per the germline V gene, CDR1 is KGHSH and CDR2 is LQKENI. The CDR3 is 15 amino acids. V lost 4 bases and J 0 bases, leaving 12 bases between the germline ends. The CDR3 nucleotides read TGTGCCAGCTCACTCGGAGGGATAGCTAACTATGGCTACACCTTC. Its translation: CASSLGGIANYGYTF.

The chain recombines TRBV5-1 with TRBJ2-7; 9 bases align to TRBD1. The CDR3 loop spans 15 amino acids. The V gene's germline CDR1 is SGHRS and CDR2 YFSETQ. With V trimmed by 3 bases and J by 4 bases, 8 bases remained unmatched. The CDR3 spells CASSSQGARVYEQYF. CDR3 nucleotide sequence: TGCGCCAGCAGCTCACAGGGGGCGCGGGTATACGAGCAGTACTTC. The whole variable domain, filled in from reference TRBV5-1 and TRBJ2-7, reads KAGVTQTPRYLIKTRGQQVTLSCSPISGHRSVSWYQQTPGQGLQFLFEYFSETQRNKGNFPGRFSGRQFSNSRSEMNVSTLELGDSALYLCASSSQGARVYEQYFGPGTRLTVT.

The DNA for the CDR3 is TGTGCCAGCAGCCAAGGGAAGTCAGCGGGAGATCGCAATGAGCAGTTCTTC. Protein: CASSQGKSAGDRNEQFF. V and J are TRBV14 and TRBJ2-1, with 8 bases fitting TRBD2. This CDR3 contains 17 residues. CDR1 SGHDN and CDR2 FVKESK come from the germline V gene. With 1 base clipped from V and 6 bases from J, the junction kept 11 bases outside the gene matches.